The TCR beta chain described here comes from a study of beta chain features in type 1 diabetes. CDR3 size: 14 residues. Germline-derived CDR1 and CDR2 are MNHEY and SVGAGI. Trimming removed 6 bases from V and 4 bases from J, with 15 bases in between. Since all of the isolated RNA was reverse transcribed, expressed TCRB transcripts were what got sequenced. Method: immunoSEQ multiplex PCR; TCRdb's copy keeps in-frame clones and lacks some. The sample has approximately 160,000 clones, approximately 10% seen once. Study-level points and caveats: Among all four CD4+ subsets, Type 1 diabetes patients had TCRB CDR3s that were moderately but significantly shorter.

This clone was detected a few times. Antigen: not known. The clonotype originates from a man aged 30 to 45 with type 1 diabetes. The J gene is TRBJ1-2, the V gene TRBV6-5, with D possibly TRBD1 on 6 matching bases. The sample was central memory CD4+ T cells from blood. In nucleotides, the CDR3 is TGTGCCAGCAGCAAAAGCAGGGGTTTCTATGGCTACACCTTC. It encodes CASSKSRGFYGYTF.